A selection of T cell receptor beta chains follows, all from one sample in a study of blood T cell repertoires in COVID-19. The protocol was immunoSEQ multiplex PCR, while the TCRdb copy is restricted to in-frame clones and leaves out a portion. The sample has some 290,000 clones; 87% are singletons. Sequencing input: peripheral blood. These receptors came from a woman aged 45-59 years who had recovered from COVID-19. The conserved cysteine and the conserved F or W are not part of the CDR3 here.

j_call v_call cdr3_aa
TRBJ1-2 TRBV11-2 ASSLGLDRAYGYT
TRBJ1-1 TRBV7-7 ASSLERGTEAF
TRBJ1-5 TRBV5-8 ASSPGQGVAGL
TRBJ1-1 TRBV5-6 ATTKSRTSNTEAF
TRBJ2-2 TRBV9 ASSVTGGELF
TRBJ2-5 TRBV4-3 ASSQVGGETQY
TRBJ1-1 TRBV5-4 ASSLQGVDAEAF
TRBJ2-3 TRBV6-2/TRBV6-3 ASSYNRQGANRLDTQY
TRBJ1-1 TRBV9 ASSVEYGTEAF
TRBJ1-1 TRBV6-2/TRBV6-3 ASSNRPDSEAF
TRBJ1-2 TRBV10-3 AISEAGTGANYGYT
TRBJ2-1 TRBV7-9 ASSSGLRLLAGVNNEQF
TRBJ2-7 TRBV4-3 ASSQEPRDYEQY
TRBJ1-1 TRBV5-8 ASSFRAGFSTEAF
TRBJ2-3 TRBV3-1/TRBV3-2 ASSQGQPPDTQY
TRBJ1-2 TRBV30 AWNGGTYGYT
TRBJ1-2 TRBV30 AWSPRFRQGHYGYT